This paragraph reports one TCR beta chain. Its cognate antigen is unknown. The data were obtained in a study of cytomegalovirus exposure and HLA in healthy donors. Whole-study context: In a previous analysis, 95 million to 130 million unique TCR beta sequences were found from 170 million or so T cells. An early data release held some 85 million unique TCRs from HLA-typed donors.

After removal of 0 bases from V and 6 bases from J, the junction contained 1 base not matched to a gene. Germline CDR1 MNHNY, CDR2 SVGAGI (reference sequence). The CDR3 is 14 residues long. The study ran its PCR with 60 Vbeta and 13 Jbeta primers. The assay was immunoSEQ multiplex PCR, and TCRdb's table has in-frame clones only and misses some. The sample lists some 160,000 clones, 70% to 90% occurring once. Findings and limits, study-wide: Cytomegalovirus association was assigned to about 150 TCR beta chains.

Sequencing was done on a sample of PBMCs. This chain uses TRBV6-6 with TRBJ1-3; 8 bases align to TRBD1. The sequence derives from a man aged 25 to 45 in good health and CMV-seropositive. DNA for the CDR3: TGTGCCAGCAGTTACTCGGGACAGGAAAACACCATATATTTT. Translated, it gives CASSYSGQENTIYF.